The rows below give T cell receptor beta chains drawn from one sample of a study of blood T cell repertoires in COVID-19. Sequencing used immunoSEQ multiplex PCR; TCRdb keeps in-frame clones, though not all of them. The sample lists some 200,000 clones; 81% were seen once. Sequenced input: PBMCs or T cells enriched from blood (not recorded which). These receptors all come from a woman aged 50 to 65 with acute COVID-19. The CDR3 runs from the conserved cysteine through the conserved F or W. D genes are given only for firm matches. Clone size is shown for a subset of rows, as once, few, many or a class of expanded clone.

d_gene: TRBD1; v_gene: TRBV6-5; len: 14; abundance: .; j_gene: TRBJ2-7; CDR3nt: TGTGCCAGCATTTCGAGACAGGGAGCCTACGAGCAGTACTTC; CDR3aa: CASISRQGAYEQYF
d_gene: .; v_gene: TRBV5-5; len: 14; abundance: .; j_gene: TRBJ2-7; CDR3nt: TGTGCCAGCAGCTCGGGGACTGCCGTGGGGGAGCAGTACTTC; CDR3aa: CASSSGTAVGEQYF
d_gene: .; v_gene: TRBV6-2/TRBV6-3; len: 13; abundance: .; j_gene: TRBJ1-2; CDR3nt: TGTGCCAGCAGTTATCTAGGCGAAAATGGCTACACCTTC; CDR3aa: CASSYLGENGYTF
d_gene: TRBD1; v_gene: TRBV6-2/TRBV6-3; len: 18; abundance: .; j_gene: TRBJ1-5; CDR3nt: TGTGCCAGCAGTTACGTTCAGGGGGGAGCTATCAGCAATCAGCCCCAGCATTTT; CDR3aa: CASSYVQGGAISNQPQHF
d_gene: TRBD1; v_gene: TRBV5-1; len: 14; abundance: many; j_gene: TRBJ1-2; CDR3nt: TGCGCCAGCAGCTTGCGGGACAGCGAGTATGGCTACACCTTC; CDR3aa: CASSLRDSEYGYTF
d_gene: .; v_gene: TRBV10-3; len: 14; abundance: .; j_gene: TRBJ2-7; CDR3nt: TGTGCCATCAGTGACCGAACCGACAGCTACGAGCAGTACTTC; CDR3aa: CAISDRTDSYEQYF
d_gene: TRBD1; v_gene: TRBV11-3; len: 16; abundance: few; j_gene: TRBJ1-1; CDR3nt: TGTGCCAGCAGCGACCGGGACAGGGGGAAGAACACTGAAGCTTTCTTT; CDR3aa: CASSDRDRGKNTEAFF
d_gene: .; v_gene: TRBV18; len: 15; abundance: .; j_gene: TRBJ1-4; CDR3nt: TGTGCCAGCTCACCATCCCAGGGAACTAATGAAAAACTGTTTTTT; CDR3aa: CASSPSQGTNEKLFF
d_gene: TRBD2; v_gene: TRBV6-5; len: 15; abundance: .; j_gene: TRBJ2-1; CDR3nt: TGTGCCAGCAGTACTGGCGGGAGGGCCTACAATGAGCAGTTCTTC; CDR3aa: CASSTGGRAYNEQFF
d_gene: TRBD2; v_gene: TRBV4-3; len: 16; abundance: .; j_gene: TRBJ2-5; CDR3nt: TGCGCCAGCAGCCTCGGCCTGACTAGCGGGGGAGAGACCCAGTACTTC; CDR3aa: CASSLGLTSGGETQYF
d_gene: .; v_gene: TRBV10-3; len: 13; abundance: .; j_gene: TRBJ1-4; CDR3nt: TGTGCCACTTCAGGGAAACCTAATGAAAAACTGTTTTTT; CDR3aa: CATSGKPNEKLFF
d_gene: .; v_gene: TRBV20-1; len: 10; abundance: .; j_gene: TRBJ2-1; CDR3nt: TGCAGTGCGGGCCCCAGAGAGCAGTTCTTC; CDR3aa: CSAGPREQFF
d_gene: TRBD2; v_gene: TRBV19; len: 14; abundance: .; j_gene: TRBJ2-1; CDR3nt: TGTGCCAGTAGTAGCGGGGGGGCCTACAATGAGCAGTTCTTC; CDR3aa: CASSSGGAYNEQFF
d_gene: TRBD1; v_gene: TRBV11-3; len: 15; abundance: .; j_gene: TRBJ2-5; CDR3nt: TGTGCCAGCAGCTCCCCGGGACAGGCGAGCGAGACCCAGTACTTC; CDR3aa: CASSSPGQASETQYF
d_gene: .; v_gene: TRBV12-3/TRBV12-4; len: 13; abundance: .; j_gene: TRBJ2-2; CDR3nt: TGTGCCAGCAAGAAGCGGAACACCGGGGAGCTGTTTTTT; CDR3aa: CASKKRNTGELFF
d_gene: .; v_gene: TRBV28; len: 14; abundance: .; j_gene: TRBJ1-2; CDR3nt: TGTGCCAGCAGTTTTCGTACGTCGGGTTATGGCTACACCTTC; CDR3aa: CASSFRTSGYGYTF
d_gene: .; v_gene: TRBV28; len: 13; abundance: once; j_gene: TRBJ1-2; CDR3nt: TGTGCCAGCAGTTTTTCGTCTAACTATGGCTACACCTTC; CDR3aa: CASSFSSNYGYTF
d_gene: .; v_gene: TRBV5-7; len: 10; abundance: .; j_gene: TRBJ2-7; CDR3nt: TGTGCCAGCCCCCACTACGAGCAGTACTTC; CDR3aa: CASPHYEQYF
d_gene: TRBD1; v_gene: TRBV18; len: 15; abundance: .; j_gene: TRBJ1-5; CDR3nt: TGTGCCAGCACCGCGGCCACAGGGGGGGATCAGCCCCAGCATTTT; CDR3aa: CASTAATGGDQPQHF
d_gene: .; v_gene: TRBV18; len: 18; abundance: .; j_gene: TRBJ2-1; CDR3nt: TGTGCCAGCTCTCCCACCTCCACTAGTGTGTCCTCCTACAATGAGCAGTTCTTC; CDR3aa: CASSPTSTSVSSYNEQFF
d_gene: .; v_gene: TRBV18; len: 15; abundance: .; j_gene: TRBJ1-2; CDR3nt: TGTGCCAGCTCACCACCGTCAACAGGGTCTTATGGCTACACCTTC; CDR3aa: CASSPPSTGSYGYTF
d_gene: TRBD1; v_gene: TRBV4-3; len: 18; abundance: .; j_gene: TRBJ2-6; CDR3nt: TGCGCCAGCAGCCGTAATTCGGGACAGGGGTCTGGGGCCAACGTCCTGACTTTC; CDR3aa: CASSRNSGQGSGANVLTF
d_gene: TRBD2; v_gene: TRBV7-2; len: 15; abundance: .; j_gene: TRBJ2-1; CDR3nt: TGTGCCAGCGGTCAGGGACTAGCGGGAGGCGTTGAGCAGTTCTTC; CDR3aa: CASGQGLAGGVEQFF
d_gene: .; v_gene: TRBV19; len: 14; abundance: .; j_gene: TRBJ1-4; CDR3nt: TGTGCCAGTAGTATCTACAGGACGAATGAAAAACTGTTTTTT; CDR3aa: CASSIYRTNEKLFF
d_gene: TRBD1; v_gene: TRBV3-1/TRBV3-2; len: 15; abundance: once; j_gene: TRBJ1-2; CDR3nt: TGTGCCAGCAGCAAAGGGACAGAGGGGCTCTATGGCTACACCTTC; CDR3aa: CASSKGTEGLYGYTF
d_gene: TRBD1; v_gene: TRBV6-2/TRBV6-3; len: 17; abundance: few; j_gene: TRBJ1-3; CDR3nt: TGTGCCAGCAGACCTACGGGACAGGGGGCAGCAGGAAACACCATATATTTT; CDR3aa: CASRPTGQGAAGNTIYF
d_gene: .; v_gene: TRBV6-5; len: 13; abundance: .; j_gene: TRBJ2-5; CDR3nt: TGTGCCAGCAGTTCCTATGAGGAAGAGACCCAGTACTTC; CDR3aa: CASSSYEEETQYF
d_gene: .; v_gene: TRBV7-2; len: 15; abundance: .; j_gene: TRBJ1-3; CDR3nt: TGTGCCAGCAGCACGGGACTTGCCTCTGGAAACACCATATATTTT; CDR3aa: CASSTGLASGNTIYF
d_gene: TRBD1; v_gene: TRBV7-9; len: 13; abundance: .; j_gene: TRBJ1-2; CDR3nt: TGTGCCAGCAGCTTAGGGGACAGCGCTGGCTACACCTTC; CDR3aa: CASSLGDSAGYTF
d_gene: .; v_gene: TRBV19; len: 14; abundance: .; j_gene: TRBJ1-5; CDR3nt: TGTGCCAGTAGTATGCAGGTTGCGCTCCAGCCCCAGCATTTT; CDR3aa: CASSMQVALQPQHF
d_gene: TRBD1; v_gene: TRBV6-2/TRBV6-3; len: 14; abundance: .; j_gene: TRBJ1-3; CDR3nt: TGTGCCAGCAGCCGCGACAGGGTTGGAAACACCATATATTTT; CDR3aa: CASSRDRVGNTIYF
d_gene: .; v_gene: TRBV4-1; len: 14; abundance: .; j_gene: TRBJ1-2; CDR3nt: TGCGCCAGCAGCCAATTCGGACACCCCTATGGCTACACCTTC; CDR3aa: CASSQFGHPYGYTF
d_gene: .; v_gene: TRBV14; len: 15; abundance: .; j_gene: TRBJ2-2; CDR3nt: TGTGCCAGCAGCCCAAGACAGGGAGGCACCGGGGAGCTGTTTTTT; CDR3aa: CASSPRQGGTGELFF
d_gene: TRBD2; v_gene: TRBV4-1; len: 17; abundance: .; j_gene: TRBJ2-7; CDR3nt: TGCGCCAGCAGCCCACGTATCGCTAGCGGGAGATTCTACGAGCAGTACTTC; CDR3aa: CASSPRIASGRFYEQYF
d_gene: .; v_gene: TRBV24-1; len: 15; abundance: .; j_gene: TRBJ1-5; CDR3nt: TGTGCCACCAGTGGGGGGCAGGGTGGCAATCAGCCCCAGCATTTT; CDR3aa: CATSGGQGGNQPQHF
d_gene: .; v_gene: TRBV6-5; len: 15; abundance: .; j_gene: TRBJ1-2; CDR3nt: TGTGCCAGCAGTTACTCGATAACAGGAAGCTATGGCTACACCTTC; CDR3aa: CASSYSITGSYGYTF
d_gene: .; v_gene: TRBV30; len: 12; abundance: .; j_gene: TRBJ2-2; CDR3nt: TGTGCCGGAACAGGGTACACCGGGGAGCTGTTTTTT; CDR3aa: CAGTGYTGELFF
d_gene: .; v_gene: TRBV7-3; len: 14; abundance: .; j_gene: TRBJ2-5; CDR3nt: TGTGCCAGCAGCTTAGCGGGACCCCAAGAGACCCAGTACTTC; CDR3aa: CASSLAGPQETQYF
d_gene: TRBD2; v_gene: TRBV7-6; len: 15; abundance: .; j_gene: TRBJ2-3; CDR3nt: TGTGCCAGCACCCTTCTAGCGGGGGGCTCAGATACGCAGTATTTT; CDR3aa: CASTLLAGGSDTQYF
d_gene: TRBD1; v_gene: TRBV7-9; len: 17; abundance: .; j_gene: TRBJ1-2; CDR3nt: TGTGCCAGCAGCCTTCCGGGACAGGCCTCCGAGACGGGTGGCTACACCTTC; CDR3aa: CASSLPGQASETGGYTF
d_gene: .; v_gene: TRBV3-1/TRBV3-2; len: 11; abundance: .; j_gene: TRBJ2-2; CDR3nt: TGTGCCACCGGGGACACCGGGGAGCTGTTTTTT; CDR3aa: CATGDTGELFF
d_gene: TRBD2; v_gene: TRBV11-3; len: 15; abundance: .; j_gene: TRBJ2-3; CDR3nt: TGTGCCAGCAGCTCGAGCGGGGGGGCAACAGATACGCAGTATTTT; CDR3aa: CASSSSGGATDTQYF
d_gene: TRBD2; v_gene: TRBV12-5; len: 18; abundance: .; j_gene: TRBJ2-5; CDR3nt: TGTGCTAGTGGTTCCTCCATTGGAGGGGCGGGAGGAATAAAGACCCAGTACTTC; CDR3aa: CASGSSIGGAGGIKTQYF
d_gene: .; v_gene: TRBV30; len: 15; abundance: .; j_gene: TRBJ1-3; CDR3nt: TGTGCCTGGAGTACCCGTTCAGGTTTTGGAAACACCATATATTTT; CDR3aa: CAWSTRSGFGNTIYF
d_gene: TRBD1; v_gene: TRBV28; len: 15; abundance: once; j_gene: TRBJ2-1; CDR3nt: TGTGCCAGCAGCGTACCGGACAGGGCAATCAATGAGCAGTTCTTC; CDR3aa: CASSVPDRAINEQFF